Described below is a single TCR beta chain sequence and its context. No antigen is known for it. The CDR3 length is 16 residues. V shed 8 bases and J 0 bases; nucleotides not matched to a gene: 9. The germline V gene encodes CDR1 SEHNR and CDR2 FQNEAQ (reference sequence). The sample belongs to a study of cytomegalovirus exposure and HLA in healthy donors. About the research overall: From donors who were HLA-typed, an early data release held about 85 million unique TCRs.

General study points: Overall, around 160 TCR beta chains were annotated as cytomegalovirus-associated.

Primers included in the PCR were 60 Vbeta and 13 Jbeta primers. The repertoire was sequenced with immunoSEQ multiplex PCR; TCRdb's copy has only in-frame clones and lacks some. This table holds some 190,000 clones, about four fifths found once. This receptor was identified in a woman aged 25-40 years in good health and CMV-seronegative. The V call is TRBV7-9, the J call TRBJ2-4; 8 nucleotides line up with TRBD1. Source material: PBMCs. CDR3 coding DNA: TGTGCCAGCGGAGTACAGGGGGGAATAGCCAAAAACATTCAGTACTTC. This encodes CASGVQGGIAKNIQYF.